The clone carrying this T cell receptor beta chain was counted between two and nine times. The target antigen is unknown. This sample is drawn from a study of cytomegalovirus exposure and HLA in healthy donors. Findings of the study overall: About 87% or about 30% of the time was how often most TCR beta V segments were productive, according to an earlier analysis. Highly shared variants forming one cluster were likely a sequencing artifact.

A multiplex PCR was run with 60 Vbeta primers and 13 Jbeta primers. Repertoires were generated with immunoSEQ multiplex PCR, while TCRdb's copy carries only in-frame clones and drops some. The sample consists of some 180,000 clones, roughly 74% of them appearing once. The CDR3 is 11 residues long. Germline lookup yields CDR1 DFQATT and CDR2 SNEGSKA (reference sequence). V gave up 5 bases and J gave up 6 bases, with 10 bases separating them. The chain recombines TRBV20-1 with TRBJ1-1; D ambiguous. The sequence came from a female donor in good health and CMV-seronegative. The sample taken for sequencing was PBMCs. The DNA for the CDR3 is TGCAGTGCTGCCTTCTGGCCTGAAGCTTTCTTT. It specifies CSAAFWPEAFF.